There are a few counts of the clone carrying this T cell receptor (beta chain). The data were obtained in a study of T-cell reconstitution after alpha-beta-depleted transplantation in children. The CDR3 runs 17 residues. CDR1 is DFQATT, CDR2 SNEGSKA, per germline (reference sequence). Unique molecular identifiers were incorporated when the TCRbeta library was constructed. MiXCR, run by TCRdb on the PCR reads, gives a single entry per CDR3 protein. The repertoire holds about 480,000 distinct CDR3 sequences, with under 15% as singletons. The chain carries TRBV20-1 and TRBJ2-7; 7 bases align to TRBD2. This TCR derives from a human donor who donated a stem cell graft to a child with combined immunodeficiency. The sample here was PBMCs from the stem cell graft donor, taken from the stem cell graft. CDR3 amino acids: CSVGSLGGGPHPSQQYF. The CDR3 nucleotides read TGCAGCGTGGGTAGTCTGGGGGGAGGGCCCCACCCCTCGCAGCAGTACTTC.